The 16 T cell receptor beta chains given below trace back to one sample, sequenced in a study of cytomegalovirus exposure and HLA in healthy donors. Clones were read by immunoSEQ multiplex PCR, and TCRdb kept only the in-frame ones, dropping some. The sample holds 35,000 to 50,000 clones; 90% to 95% are singletons and the top ten take about 2.1%. What was sequenced was PBMCs. The origin of the receptors is a woman under 30 in good health and CMV-seronegative.

The rearrangement links TRBV29-1 to TRBJ2-3; 7 bases agree with TRBD2. V shed 4 bases and J 1 base; nucleotides not matched to a gene: 8. The germline V gene has CDR1 SQVTM and CDR2 ANQGSEA. This CDR3 is 15 amino acids long. The CDR3 reads CSVGQRERGTDTQYF. CDR3 coding DNA: TGCAGCGTTGGTCAGCGGGAAAGGGGCACAGATACGCAGTATTTT.

This sequence joins TRBV7-8 and TRBJ2-2; 8 bases map to TRBD2. CDR3 length: 13 amino acids. Trimming cost V 10 bases and J 4 bases; bases outside gene matches: 5. Germline V CDR1 and CDR2: SGHVS, FQNEAQ. The CDR3 spells CATSGRGTGELFF. DNA for the CDR3: TGTGCCACGTCCGGGAGGGGCACCGGGGAGCTGTTTTTT.

This chain uses TRBV19 with TRBJ1-2; 10 nucleotides match TRBD1. The germline V gene has CDR1 LNHDA and CDR2 SQIVND (reference sequence). The CDR3 totals 15 residues. Trimming took 5 bases from V and 6 from J; bases not matched to a gene: 9. The CDR3 coding sequence is TGTGCCAGTAGTGTGGCCGGGACAGGGGTCAATGGCTACACCTTC. Protein: CASSVAGTGVNGYTF. The whole variable domain, remainder taken from reference TRBV19 and TRBJ1-2, is DGGITQSPKYLFRKEGQNVTLSCEQNLNHDAMYWYRQDPGQGLRLIYYSQIVNDFQKGDIAEGYSVSREKKESFPLTVTSAQKNPTAFYLCASSVAGTGVNGYTFGSGTRLTVV.

The rearrangement uses TRBV29-1 and TRBJ2-5; TRBD2 matches at 10 bases. Germline loops: CDR1 SQVTM, CDR2 ANQGSEA. The CDR3 runs 16 residues. V lost 3 bases, J lost 5 bases, and 12 bases stayed unmatched. The CDR3 DNA reads TGCAGCGTTGATGGAGTACTAGCGGGGTCAGACGAGACCCAGTACTTC. Translated: CSVDGVLAGSDETQYF.

This chain connects TRBV5-1 to TRBJ2-7, with D possibly being TRBD2 (6 bases). The V gene's germline CDR1 is SGHRS and CDR2 YFSETQ. Trimming pared 0 bases from V and 3 bases from J, leaving 19 bases between. The CDR3 runs to 17 residues. The CDR3 DNA reads as TGCGCCAGCAGCTTGGCTTCCCAGCGGGTCTCCAACTACGAGCAGTACTTC. It encodes CASSLASQRVSNYEQYF.

This chain joins TRBV5-4 and TRBJ2-5, with 8 nucleotides matching TRBD1. The junction had 3 bases not matched to a gene; V was cut back by 4 bases and J by 1 base. CDR3 length equals 14 residues. Germline V gene sequence: CDR1 SGHNT, CDR2 YYREEE (reference sequence). CDR3 bases: TGTGCCAGCAGCCAAACAGGGGGCCAAGAGACCCAGTACTTC. Amino acids: CASSQTGGQETQYF.

The V gene is TRBV5-6, the J gene TRBJ2-3; the match to TRBD1 covers 8 bases. Looked up from germline, CDR1 is SGHDT and CDR2 is YYEEEE. The V gene end was trimmed by 4 bases and the J gene end by 4 bases; junction bases not matched to a gene: 8. This CDR3 region has 15 residues. Written as DNA, the CDR3 is TGTGCCAGCAGCACGACAGGGGAACCTCCAGATACGCAGTATTTT. Translated, it gives CASSTTGEPPDTQYF.

The chain joins TRBV2 to TRBJ2-1, with TRBD2 matching over 14 bases. The CDR3 runs 15 residues. V lost 6 bases, J lost 7 bases, and 5 bases stayed unmatched. Germline lookup yields CDR1 SNHLY and CDR2 FYNNEI. The CDR3 protein is CASSRLAGGINEQFF. CDR3 in DNA: TGTGCCAGCAGCAGACTAGCGGGAGGGATAAATGAGCAGTTCTTC.

The chain recombines TRBV10-3 with TRBJ2-5; a possible D gene is TRBD1 (5 bases). Germline CDR1 ENHRY, CDR2 SYGVKD. Trimming removed 4 bases at V and 5 bases at J, with 14 bases between. The CDR3 is 14 residues long. The CDR3 DNA sequence: TGTGCCATCAGTGGACAGCCTCGAGCGGAGACCCAGTACTTC. Translated: CAISGQPRAETQYF.

The rearrangement uses TRBV6-4 and TRBJ2-7, with a possible D match to TRBD2 (5 bases). Germline V CDR1 and CDR2: MRHNA, SNTAGT. The V end was cut by 4 bases, the J end by 0 bases, with 16 bases between. There are 16 residues in the CDR3. The CDR3 loop is CASSGTKTRISYEQYF. The CDR3 DNA is TGTGCCAGCAGTGGGACCAAAACTAGAATCTCCTACGAGCAGTACTTC.

The gene calls are TRBV7-9 and TRBJ2-7; D perhaps matches TRBD1 (6 bases). The germline V gene encodes CDR1 SEHNR and CDR2 FQNEAQ (reference sequence). V was cut by 3 bases and J by 5 bases, with 11 bases left in between. The length of the CDR3 is 13 residues. CDR3 sequence: CASSFRGVNEQYF. CDR3 in DNA: TGTGCCAGCAGCTTCAGGGGTGTAAACGAGCAGTACTTC.

This chain links TRBV28 with TRBJ1-2; TRBD1 aligns across 9 bases. The CDR3 is made up of 14 amino acids. The germline CDR1 and CDR2 sequences are MDHEN and SYDVKM. The J segment lost 1 base and the V segment lost 10 bases, leaving 7 bases of the junction unmatched. The CDR3 spells CATDSDRGNYGYTF. The CDR3 region has the DNA TGTGCCACCGACTCGGACAGGGGTAACTATGGCTACACCTTC.

This clone was observed once. The genes are TRBV19 and TRBJ2-1; 11 nucleotides match TRBD2. Germline CDR1 is LNHDA and CDR2 is SQIVND (reference sequence). The CDR3 is made up of 15 amino acids. J lost 6 bases, V lost 5 bases, and 6 bases had no gene match. This CDR3 is CASSPLAGEGNEQFF. The CDR3 DNA reads as TGTGCCAGTAGTCCACTAGCGGGGGAGGGCAATGAGCAGTTCTTC. The variable domain in full, with the rest retrieved from reference TRBV19 and TRBJ2-1, is DGGITQSPKYLFRKEGQNVTLSCEQNLNHDAMYWYRQDPGQGLRLIYYSQIVNDFQKGDIAEGYSVSREKKESFPLTVTSAQKNPTAFYLCASSPLAGEGNEQFFGPGTRLTVL.

The chain employs TRBV28 and TRBJ1-1; D is undetermined. Germline V lookup: CDR1 MDHEN, CDR2 SYDVKM. V lost 3 bases and J 1 base, leaving 6 bases between the germline ends. CDR3 length equals 13 residues. In DNA form, the CDR3 reads TGTGCCAGCAGTTTTAACGGGAACACTGAAGCTTTCTTT. It encodes CASSFNGNTEAFF.

This chain connects TRBV10-3 to TRBJ2-3; 10 bases line up with TRBD2. This CDR3 has 16 amino acids. The V gene's germline CDR1 is ENHRY and CDR2 SYGVKD. J gave up 1 base and V 2 bases, and 3 bases lay outside the gene matches. The CDR3 is CAISEGGTSGTDTQYF. CDR3 sequence (DNA): TGTGCCATCAGTGAGGGTGGGACTAGCGGCACAGATACGCAGTATTTT.

The chain carries TRBV4-1 and TRBJ2-7; 7 bases align to TRBD1. J gave up 3 bases and V 1 base, and 12 bases lay outside the gene matches. The CDR3 has 17 amino acids. Germline V CDR1 and CDR2: MGHRA, YSYEKL. CDR3 DNA sequence: TGCGCCAGCAGCCAAGGAAGGACAGGAGTGGTGGACTACGAGCAGTACTTC. Translated, it gives CASSQGRTGVVDYEQYF.